The clone carrying this T cell receptor beta chain is a singleton in its sample. The sample originates from a study of blood T cell repertoires in COVID-19. Sequencing was performed with immunoSEQ multiplex PCR; in TCRdb, only in-frame clones are kept and a portion is missing. The sample has approximately 250,000 clones, 75% to 85% seen once. Germline loops: CDR1 MNHEY, CDR2 SVGAGI. There are 16 residues in the CDR3. V lost 2 bases, J lost 5 bases, and 9 bases stayed unmatched. The rearrangement joins TRBV6-5 to TRBJ2-3, with TRBD1 matching 8 bases. Sequences were obtained from peripheral blood. The TCR comes from a woman in her 50s with acute or convalescent COVID-19. CDR3: CASSYTQGAAVDTQYF. The CDR3 bases are TGTGCCAGCAGTTACACTCAGGGGGCGGCCGTAGATACGCAGTATTTT.